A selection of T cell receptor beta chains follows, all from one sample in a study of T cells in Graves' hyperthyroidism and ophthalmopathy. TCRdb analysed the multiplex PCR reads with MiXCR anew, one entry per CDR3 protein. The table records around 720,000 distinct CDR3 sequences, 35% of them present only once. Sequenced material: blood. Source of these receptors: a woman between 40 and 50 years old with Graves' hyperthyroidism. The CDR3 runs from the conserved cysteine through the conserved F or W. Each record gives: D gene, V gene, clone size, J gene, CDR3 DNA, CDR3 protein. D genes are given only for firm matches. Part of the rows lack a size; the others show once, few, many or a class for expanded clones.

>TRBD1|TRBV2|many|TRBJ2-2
TGTGCCAGCACCGGACAGGGGGCGCTCACCGGGGAGCTGTTTTTT
CASTGQGALTGELFF
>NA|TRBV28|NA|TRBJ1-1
TGTGCCAGCAGTCATACATGGGACACAGAAGCTTTCTTT
CASSHTWDTEAFF
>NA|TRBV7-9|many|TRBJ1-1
TGTGCCAGCAGCTTAGATGGGGGTTACGGAGCTTTCTTT
CASSLDGGYGAFF
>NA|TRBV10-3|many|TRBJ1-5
TGTGCCATCTCTAAGGGGGGGTTCGATCAGCCCCAGCATTTT
CAISKGGFDQPQHF
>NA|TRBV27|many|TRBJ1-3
TGCGCCAGCAGCCGAGACCCCGGAAACACCATATATTTT
CASSRDPGNTIYF
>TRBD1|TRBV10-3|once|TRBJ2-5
TGTGCCATCAGGAGGACAGGGGGCTATACGGAGACCCAGTACTTC
CAIRRTGGYTETQYF
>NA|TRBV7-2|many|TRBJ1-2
TGTGCCAGCAGCTTACTTTCGGGGCTCGGGGGCTACACCTTC
CASSLLSGLGGYTF
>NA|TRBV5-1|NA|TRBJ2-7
TGCGCCAGCAGCTTGTTGCGGCTTACCTACGAGCAGTACTTC
CASSLLRLTYEQYF
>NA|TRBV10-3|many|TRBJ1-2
TGTGCCATCAGTGAACAGGGAAGCTATGGCTACACCTTC
CAISEQGSYGYTF
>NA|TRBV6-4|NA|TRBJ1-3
TGTGCCAGCAGTGACCCATTGGGGGAAAGCTCTGGAAACACCATACATTTT
CASSDPLGESSGNTIHF
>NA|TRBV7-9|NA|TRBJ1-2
TGTGCCAGCAGCCAAGAGGGGGGCAGGGGTCCCCTAAACTATGGCTACACCTTC
CASSQEGGRGPLNYGYTF
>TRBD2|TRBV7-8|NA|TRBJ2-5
TGCGCCAGCAGCCAAGAGTCTAGCGGGGGGATCCAAGAGACCCAGTACTTC
CASSQESSGGIQETQYF
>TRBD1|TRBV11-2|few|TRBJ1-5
TGTGCCAGCAGCCTGGGGACAGGTGTTCTTCAGCCCCAGCATTTT
CASSLGTGVLQPQHF
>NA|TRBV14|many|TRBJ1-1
TGTGCCAGCAGCCAAAGGCACACTGAAGCTTTCTTT
CASSQRHTEAFF
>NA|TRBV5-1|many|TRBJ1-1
TGCGCCAGCAGCCTTACATGGGACACTGAAGCTTTCTTT
CASSLTWDTEAFF
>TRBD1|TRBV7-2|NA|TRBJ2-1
TGTGCCAGCAGCTTATACCCCAGGACAGGGGGCAATGAGCAGTTCTTC
CASSLYPRTGGNEQFF
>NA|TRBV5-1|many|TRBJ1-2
TGCGCCAGCAGCTTTCACCCTTACTATGGCTACACCTTC
CASSFHPYYGYTF
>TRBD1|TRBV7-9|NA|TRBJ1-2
TGTGCCAGCAGCTTGCTCCCCGGGACAGGGGGGAAGAACTATGGCTACACCTTC
CASSLLPGTGGKNYGYTF